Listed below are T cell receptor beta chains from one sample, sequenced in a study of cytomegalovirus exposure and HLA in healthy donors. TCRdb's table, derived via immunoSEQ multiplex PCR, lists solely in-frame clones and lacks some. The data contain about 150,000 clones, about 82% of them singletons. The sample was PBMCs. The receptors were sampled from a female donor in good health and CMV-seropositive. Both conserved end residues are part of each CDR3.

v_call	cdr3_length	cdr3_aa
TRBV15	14	CATSRDRASYGYTF
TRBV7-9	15	CASSPRTGILYEQYF
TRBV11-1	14	CASSQLQGSYGYTF
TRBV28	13	CASMRAVSDTQYF
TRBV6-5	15	CASSYSAGGLGEQYF
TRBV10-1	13	CASSELVGETQYF
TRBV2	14	CASSGKSSGNTIYF
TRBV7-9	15	CASSSGQASGNTIYF
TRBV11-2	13	CASSLVGTGGLYF
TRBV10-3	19	CAISDPEGRQGASYYGYTF
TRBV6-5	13	CASRPSGTDTQYF
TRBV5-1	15	CASSLEGGTGEKLFF
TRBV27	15	CASSLTGTASYEQYF
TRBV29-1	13	CSAPRSGNTEAFF
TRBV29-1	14	CSVRWDRNTGELFF
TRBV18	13	CASSPARGEGYTF
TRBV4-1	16	CASSQEVGLSTDTQYF
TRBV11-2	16	CASSLDLGGRWDEQYF
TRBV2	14	CASGLEQGPQPQHF
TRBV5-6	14	CASSRATDYEKLFF
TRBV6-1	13	CASGQAHVETQYF
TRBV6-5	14	CASSGTGSRYGYTF
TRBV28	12	CASSTRQGAVTF
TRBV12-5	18	CASATLAGVPLSYNEQFF
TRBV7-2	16	CASSPRTSGLSYEQYF
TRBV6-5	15	CASFDRTRLNYGYTF
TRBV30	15	CAWSVLRLSSHEQFF
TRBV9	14	CASSEHDRANEQFF
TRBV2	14	CASSEGQGRTEAFF
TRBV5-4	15	CASSSGTSSTDTQYF
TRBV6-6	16	CASSNGAGRGDQPQHF
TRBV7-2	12	CASSVQGGEQYF
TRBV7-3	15	CASSHRTGVTEKLFF
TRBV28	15	CASSSSGSGYNEQFF
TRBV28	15	CASSPSSGWGSPLHF
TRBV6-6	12	CASSSGNQPQHF
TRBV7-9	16	CASSLEGGGSNQPQHF
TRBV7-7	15	CASSASQGSYNEQFF
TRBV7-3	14	CASSLSGDTGELFF
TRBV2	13	CASSDDIGGEQYF
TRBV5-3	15	CARSCLTGAKNIQYF
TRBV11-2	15	CASSLSLTSDYGYTF
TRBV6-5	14	CASRPRRINYGYPF
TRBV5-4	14	CASSLGGGGETQYF
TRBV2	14	CASGSTGGGTEAFF
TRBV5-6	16	CASSNNGFTAGETQYF
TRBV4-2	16	CASSQGLAENTGELFF
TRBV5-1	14	CASSLGSSGNTIYF
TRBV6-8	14	CASSYHSGGRCAFF
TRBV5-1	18	CASSFPGTGMSTYNEQFF
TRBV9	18	CASSGGLAGGVKTDTQYF
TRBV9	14	CASSSTPGGYEQYF
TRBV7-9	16	CSSSPSGTGAAGELFF